One sample yielded the 28 T cell receptor beta chains listed below, sequenced in a study of blood T cells in healthy people across ages. The authors ran a second PCR of about 7 to 11 cycles using a sample-barcoded 5' primer and a J-beta primer mix. In TCRdb, the 5' RACE reads were re-called with MiXCR into one record per CDR3 protein. The sample includes over 500,000 distinct CDR3 sequences, about 51% seen only once; the top ten take approximately 13%. The sample consisted of blood. Every receptor here comes from a woman aged 80 or older in good health.

J is TRBJ1-2 and V is TRBV30; 8 nucleotides line up with TRBD1. V dropped 7 bases and J dropped 4; count of bases not matched to a gene: 8. Germline CDR1 reads GTSNPN; CDR2 reads SVGIG (reference sequence). This CDR3 has 13 amino acids. The CDR3 nucleotides read TGTGCCTCTATACAGGGGGTCTCCTATGGCTACACCTTC. This sequence encodes CASIQGVSYGYTF. The complete variable domain, with remaining parts taken from reference TRBV30 and TRBJ1-2, reads SQTIHQWPATLVQPVGSPLSLECTVEGTSNPNLYWYRQAAGRGLQLLFYSVGIGQISSEVPQNLSASRPQDRQFILSSKKLLLSDSGFYLCASIQGVSYGYTFGSGTRLTVV.

Notes on this clonotype: Possible read error: a much larger clone is one base away. The CDR3 region has the DNA TGTGCCATCAGTGAGGGGGCTCCGGGATCCGGACCCTTATACGAGCAGTACTTC. Translating gives CAISEGAPGSGPLYEQYF. The chain has TRBV10-3 and TRBJ2-7; the D call may be TRBD1 or TRBD2 (5 bases each). The length of the CDR3 is 18 residues. CDR1 and CDR2 (germline): ENHRY, SYGVKD. Trimming cost V 2 bases and J 4 bases, with 24 bases left between them.

Many counts were recorded for this clonotype. The chain has TRBV29-1 and TRBJ2-4; D might be TRBD2 (5 bases). This CDR3 is 15 amino acids long. Germline V gene lookup returns CDR1 SQVTM and CDR2 ANQGSEA. V was clipped by 7 bases and J by 4 bases, with 20 bases between them. The chain's CDR3 is CSAAVGFGVKNIQYF. CDR3 nucleotide sequence: TGCAGCGCCGCCGTAGGCTTCGGGGTAAAAAACATTCAGTACTTC. Filled out from reference TRBV29-1 and TRBJ2-4, the complete variable domain reads SAVISQKPSRDICQRGTSLTIQCQVDSQVTMMFWYRQQPGQSLTLIATANQGSEATYESGFVIDKFPISRPNLTFSTLTVSNMSPEDSSIYLCSAAVGFGVKNIQYFGAGTRLSVL.

The chain links TRBV3-1 to TRBJ1-3, with D unclear. CDR1 and CDR2 (germline): LGHDT, YNNKEL (reference sequence). Trimming took 4 bases from V and 0 from J, leaving 22 bases between them. The CDR3 covers 19 residues. The CDR3 loop is CASSPSSGKSPFSGNTIYF. CDR3 coding DNA: TGTGCCAGCAGCCCCTCGTCGGGTAAATCGCCTTTCTCTGGAAACACCATATATTTT. Using reference TRBV3-1 and TRBJ1-3 for the parts outside the CDR3, the full variable domain is DTAVSQTPKYLVTQMGNDKSIKCEQNLGHDTMYWYKQDSKKFLKIMFSYNNKELIINETVPNRFSPKSPDKAHLNLHINSLELGDSAVYFCASSPSSGKSPFSGNTIYFGEGSWLTVV.

Details on this clonotype: No conserved phenylalanine or tryptophan is present at the end of the CDR3, so a read error is the likely explanation. No DNA is shown, since the ends of the CDR3 on it are uncertain; the CDR3 is the one TCRdb lists. This chain uses TRBV5-1 with TRBJ2-1; the table's D call, TRBD1, has no DNA check behind it. CDR1 is SGHRS and CDR2 is YFSETQ in the germline V gene. The CDR3 is made up of 16 amino acids, end residues included. CDR3 in amino acids: CASSLGQGRRGYTFGS.

The rearrangement links TRBV20-1 to TRBJ2-1; possibly TRBD2 for D (5 bases). The V and J ends lost 2 bases and 8 bases respectively, with 7 bases between them. This CDR3 contains 11 residues. CDR1 is DFQATT, CDR2 SNEGSKA, per germline (reference sequence). For the CDR3, the DNA is TGCAGTGCTAGACTAGCCGATGAGCAGTTCTTC. Translating gives CSARLADEQFF.

This clonotype was counted once. V is TRBV4-1 and J is TRBJ2-7, with no clear D. The germline gives CDR1 MGHRA, CDR2 YSYEKL. Trimming shortened V by 0 bases and J by 9 bases, and 24 bases separated the two germline ends. This CDR3 has 17 residues. The DNA of the CDR3 is TGCGCCAGCAGCCAAGAATTAACCGGGTACTCCTACAATGGGCAGTACTTC. It translates to CASSQELTGYSYNGQYF.

This chain connects TRBV28 to TRBJ2-4, with D uncertain. Germline assignment: CDR1 MDHEN and CDR2 SYDVKM. This CDR3 contains 15 residues. The V end lost 4 bases, the J end lost 0 bases, and 10 bases lay between the germline ends. The CDR3 reads CASSSEMGAKNIQYF. As DNA, the CDR3 is TGTGCCAGCAGTTCGGAAATGGGAGCCAAAAACATTCAGTACTTC.

This clonotype was observed at least ten times. The chain recombines TRBV5-1 with TRBJ2-5; TRBD2 aligns across 8 bases. V lost 0 bases and J lost 3; bases outside the gene matches: 4. The CDR3 is made up of 15 amino acids. In germline, CDR1 is SGHRS, CDR2 YFSETQ. The CDR3 DNA follows: TGCGCCAGCAGCTTGGCCGGGACTAGGGAAGAGACCCAGTACTTC. Its protein product is CASSLAGTREETQYF.

Details on this clonotype: A much larger clone differs by one base, so this may be a read error. The V call is TRBV20-1, the J call TRBJ2-1; 7 positions agree with TRBD1. V shed 6 bases, J shed 10 bases, and the junction held 12 bases outside the gene matches. CDR1 and CDR2 (germline): DFQATT, SNEGSKA (reference sequence). The length of the CDR3 is 13 residues. CDR3 DNA: TGCAGTGCCGGGACAGTTCTGACCTACGAGCAGTTCTTC. This gives the protein CSAGTVLTYEQFF.

This clonotype was observed a handful of times. This chain joins TRBV2 and TRBJ2-7; TRBD2 might be the D (5 bases). This CDR3 contains 19 residues. Trimming removed 2 bases from V and 7 bases from J, with 30 bases in between. The germline gives CDR1 SNHLY, CDR2 FYNNEI. The CDR3 region is CASSEIDGRRGSAYNEQYF. The CDR3 DNA follows: TGTGCCAGCAGTGAAATTGACGGGCGCAGAGGGAGCGCCTACAATGAGCAGTACTTC.

This clonotype showed up many times. This chain connects TRBV2 to TRBJ2-1; D possibly corresponds to TRBD2 (5 bases). This CDR3 spans 11 amino acids. CDR1 is SNHLY, CDR2 FYNNEI, per germline. V was pared by 8 bases and J by 9 bases, with 11 bases between. The CDR3 here is CASPSGGEQFF. The DNA of the CDR3 is TGTGCCAGCCCCTCTGGAGGTGAGCAGTTCTTC.

About this clonotype: A much larger clonotype is one base distant, so this may be a read error. The chain uses TRBV29-1 and TRBJ2-1, with 7 bases aligning to TRBD1. The CDR3 contains 15 residues. CDR1 is SQVTM, CDR2 ANQGSEA, per germline. CDR3 amino acids: CGVDRGGLGDNEQFF. CDR3 DNA: TGCGGCGTTGACAGAGGGGGCCTGGGGGACAATGAGCAGTTCTTC.

This chain joins TRBV20-1 and TRBJ1-5; D may be TRBD1 (5 bases). The CDR3 is made up of 14 amino acids. The V gene's germline CDR1 is DFQATT and CDR2 SNEGSKA (reference sequence). Between the trimmed V and J ends, which lost 6 bases and 6 bases, there was a span of 18 bases. The chain's CDR3 is CSAAKGESGQPQHF. The DNA for the CDR3 is TGCAGTGCCGCAAAAGGGGAATCGGGTCAGCCCCAGCATTTT.

Comments on this clonotype: Only one base separates this from a far larger clonotype, so it likely reflects a read error. DNA for the CDR3: TGTGCCACCCGAGGGGAGACCCAGTACTTC. Protein: CATRGETQYF. This chain connects TRBV10-3 to TRBJ2-5, with TRBD2 as a possible D gene (5 bases). CDR3 size: 10 residues. Looked up from germline, CDR1 is ENHRY and CDR2 is SYGVKD. V lost 10 bases to trimming and J lost 5 bases, with 8 bases between them.

This clonotype was detected a few times. The chain couples TRBV10-1 to TRBJ2-7; 13 bases map to TRBD2. Germline lookup yields CDR1 WNHNN and CDR2 SYGVQD (reference sequence). The trim removed 2 bases at V and 3 bases at J, leaving 4 bases unmatched. The CDR3 has 16 amino acids. CDR3 in amino acids: CASSERGLAGLYEQYF. CDR3 in DNA: TGCGCCAGCAGTGAGCGGGGACTAGCGGGACTCTACGAGCAGTACTTC.

This clonotype was picked up many times. The genes are TRBV29-1 and TRBJ2-3; D is uncertain. This CDR3 region has 8 residues. Deletions cut 3 bases from V and 12 bases from J, with 4 bases between. Germline V gene sequence: CDR1 SQVTM, CDR2 ANQGSEA. CDR3 coding DNA: TGCAGCGTTGACGCTCAGTATTTT. Protein product: CSVDAQYF.

This clonotype was seen many times. The chain links TRBV7-2 to TRBJ1-2, with D tentatively TRBD1 (5 bases). Germline V CDR1 and CDR2: SGHTA, FQGNSA. Trimming removed 2 bases from V and 8 bases from J, with 12 bases in between. The CDR3 length is 13 residues. The chain's CDR3 is CASSLRGGIGYTF. CDR3 in DNA: TGTGCCAGCAGCTTAAGGGGAGGGATAGGCTACACCTTC.

The chain employs TRBV10-3 and TRBJ2-5; tentatively, D is TRBD1 (5 bases). TRBJ2-4 matches the DNA end more closely, so the J call is doubtful. The CDR3 covers 13 residues. In germline, CDR1 is ENHRY, CDR2 SYGVKD. Written as DNA, the CDR3 is TGTGCCATCAGTGAGAATCAGGGAAACATTCAGTACTTC. It yields the protein CAISENQGNIQYF.

This rearrangement joins TRBV7-9 to TRBJ2-5; D may correspond to TRBD1 or TRBD2 (5 bases each). V was cut by 4 bases and J by 1 base, with 10 bases left in between. The CDR3 consists of 14 residues. CDR1 is SEHNR, CDR2 FQNEAQ, per germline (reference sequence). The CDR3 bases are TGTGCCAGCAGCTCCCCGGGACCCCAAGAGACCCAGTACTTC. Its protein is CASSSPGPQETQYF.

The sample holds many counts of this clonotype. This chain joins TRBV7-9 and TRBJ2-7; no clear D gene. V was cut by 1 base and J by 12 bases, with 10 bases left in between. Germline V gives CDR1 SEHNR, CDR2 FQNEAQ (reference sequence). The CDR3 contains 11 residues. The CDR3 sequence: CASSLGADPYF. The DNA for the CDR3 is TGTGCCAGCAGCTTAGGGGCCGATCCGTACTTC.

The chain employs TRBV3-1 and TRBJ2-7; TRBD1 matches at 7 bases. Trimming cost V 3 bases and J 3 bases; bases outside gene matches: 11. Germline-derived CDR1 and CDR2 are LGHDT and YNNKEL (reference sequence). This CDR3 spans 16 amino acids. Written as DNA, the CDR3 is TGTGCCAGCAGCCAGGAAGACAGGGCCTTTTTCTACGAGCAGTACTTC. Its protein product is CASSQEDRAFFYEQYF.

This clonotype was counted only a few times. The V and J genes are TRBV5-1 and TRBJ2-5; 9 bases align to TRBD1. The V gene's germline CDR1 is SGHRS and CDR2 YFSETQ. The CDR3 has 14 amino acids. V was clipped by 3 bases and J by 4 bases; unmatched bases: 4. The CDR3 coding sequence is TGCGCCAGCAGCTACTTGGACAGGGGAGAGACCCAGTACTTC. Its protein product is CASSYLDRGETQYF.

The V call is TRBV6-5, the J call TRBJ2-3; D is undetermined. CDR1 is MNHEY and CDR2 is SVGAGI in the germline V gene. V shed 7 bases and J shed 6 bases, with 14 bases lying between them. This CDR3 has 13 residues. The CDR3 region has the DNA TGTGCCAGCACAAAAGGATCGACGGATACGCAGTATTTT. This codes for CASTKGSTDTQYF.

J is TRBJ2-7 and V is TRBV29-1; 7 bases are shared with TRBD1. This CDR3 contains 13 residues. In germline, CDR1 is SQVTM, CDR2 ANQGSEA. With V trimmed by 6 bases and J by 0 bases, 5 bases remained unmatched. The CDR3 region is CSVNRDSSYEQYF. As DNA, the CDR3 is TGCAGCGTCAACCGGGACAGCTCCTACGAGCAGTACTTC.

This clonotype has only a few counts. A read error is possible here, since a much larger clone lies one base away. The V gene is TRBV13, the J gene TRBJ2-7; no definite D call. The germline V gene encodes CDR1 PRHDT and CDR2 FYEKMQ (reference sequence). V lost 5 bases, J lost 0 bases, and 11 bases lay in between. The CDR3 sequence is 14 residues long. CDR3 sequence (DNA): TGTGCCAGCAGCGTAAAGACGGCCTCCTACGAGCAGTACTTC. Amino acids: CASSVKTASYEQYF.

This chain links TRBV2 with TRBJ1-4; TRBD1 matches at 8 bases. The CDR3 spans 14 residues. Germline V gene lookup returns CDR1 SNHLY and CDR2 FYNNEI. Trimming cost V 5 bases and J 10 bases; bases outside gene matches: 9. The CDR3 DNA is TGTGCCAGCAGTATCGACAGGGGCGCTGGAAAACTGTTTTTT. It is translated as CASSIDRGAGKLFF.

This clonotype has just a few counts. This chain uses TRBV12-3 or TRBV12-4 with TRBJ2-3; 8 nucleotides line up with TRBD2. Germline trimming cut 5 bases from V and 6 bases from J; bases unmatched to any gene: 10. The CDR3 extends over 15 amino acids. CDR3 in amino acids: CASSGPGGESDTQYF. The CDR3 DNA follows: TGTGCCAGCAGTGGGCCCGGGGGGGAGTCCGATACGCAGTATTTT.